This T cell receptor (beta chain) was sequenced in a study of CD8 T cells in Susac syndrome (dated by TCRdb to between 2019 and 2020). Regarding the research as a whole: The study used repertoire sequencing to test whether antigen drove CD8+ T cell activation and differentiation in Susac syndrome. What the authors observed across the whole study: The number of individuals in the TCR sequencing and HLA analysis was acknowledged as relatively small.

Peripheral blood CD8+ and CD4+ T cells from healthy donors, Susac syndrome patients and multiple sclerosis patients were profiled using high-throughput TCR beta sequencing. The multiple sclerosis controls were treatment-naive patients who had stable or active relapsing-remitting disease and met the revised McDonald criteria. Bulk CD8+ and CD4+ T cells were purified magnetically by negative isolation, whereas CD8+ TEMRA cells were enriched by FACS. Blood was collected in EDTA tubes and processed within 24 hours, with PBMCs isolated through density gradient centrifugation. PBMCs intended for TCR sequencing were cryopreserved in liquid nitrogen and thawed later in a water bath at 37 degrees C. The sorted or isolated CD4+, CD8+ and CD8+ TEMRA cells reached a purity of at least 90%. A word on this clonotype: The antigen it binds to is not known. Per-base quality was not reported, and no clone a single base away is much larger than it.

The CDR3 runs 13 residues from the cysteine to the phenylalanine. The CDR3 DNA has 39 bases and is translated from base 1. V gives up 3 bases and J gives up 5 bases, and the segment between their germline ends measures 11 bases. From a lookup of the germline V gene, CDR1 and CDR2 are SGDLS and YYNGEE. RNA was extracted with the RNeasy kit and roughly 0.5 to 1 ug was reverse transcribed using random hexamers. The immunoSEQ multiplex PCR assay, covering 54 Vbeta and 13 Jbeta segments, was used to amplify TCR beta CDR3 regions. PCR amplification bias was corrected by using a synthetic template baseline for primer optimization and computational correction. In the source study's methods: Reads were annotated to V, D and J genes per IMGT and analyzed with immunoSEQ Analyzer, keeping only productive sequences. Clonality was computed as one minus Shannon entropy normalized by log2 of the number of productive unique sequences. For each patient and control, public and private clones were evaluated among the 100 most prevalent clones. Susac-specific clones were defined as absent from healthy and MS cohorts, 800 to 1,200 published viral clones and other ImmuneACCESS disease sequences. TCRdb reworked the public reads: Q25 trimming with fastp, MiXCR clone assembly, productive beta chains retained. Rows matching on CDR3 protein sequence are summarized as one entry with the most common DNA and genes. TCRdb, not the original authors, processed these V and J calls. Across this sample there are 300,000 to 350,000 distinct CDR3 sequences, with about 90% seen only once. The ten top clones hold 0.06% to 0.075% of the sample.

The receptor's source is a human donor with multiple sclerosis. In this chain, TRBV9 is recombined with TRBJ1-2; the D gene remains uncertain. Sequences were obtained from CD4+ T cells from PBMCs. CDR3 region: CASSATGEYGYTF. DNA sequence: TGTGCCAGCAGCGCGACCGGGGAATATGGCTACACCTTC.